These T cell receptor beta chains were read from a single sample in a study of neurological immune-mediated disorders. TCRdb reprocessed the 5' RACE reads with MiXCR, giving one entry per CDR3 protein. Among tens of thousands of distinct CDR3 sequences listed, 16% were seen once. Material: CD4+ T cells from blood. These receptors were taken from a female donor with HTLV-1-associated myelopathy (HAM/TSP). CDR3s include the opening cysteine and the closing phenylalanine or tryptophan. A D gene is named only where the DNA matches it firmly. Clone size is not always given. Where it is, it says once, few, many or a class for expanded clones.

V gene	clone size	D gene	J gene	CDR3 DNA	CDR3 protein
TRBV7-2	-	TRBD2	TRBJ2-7	TGTGTCAGCAGCTTGGGACTAGACTACGAGCAGTACTTC	CVSSLGLDYEQYF
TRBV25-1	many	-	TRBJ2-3	TGTGCCAGCAGTGGGGGCCCCGGGGACCCTCGCACAGATACGCAGTATTTT	CASSGGPGDPRTDTQYF
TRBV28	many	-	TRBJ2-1	TGTGCCAGCAGTTCCAACACAGGGTACGATGAGCAGTTCTTC	CASSSNTGYDEQFF
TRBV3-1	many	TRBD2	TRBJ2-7	TGTGCCAGCAGCCAAACCGGGGGGGCCTACGAGCAGTACTTC	CASSQTGGAYEQYF
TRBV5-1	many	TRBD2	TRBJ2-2	TGCGCCAGCAGCTCAGCGGGGGCAATCGGGGAGCTGTTTTTT	CASSSAGAIGELFF
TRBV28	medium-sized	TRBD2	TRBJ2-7	TGTGCCAGCAGTTTCGGGGGAGGGCCCTACGAGCAGTACTTC	CASSFGGGPYEQYF
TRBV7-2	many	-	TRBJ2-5	TGTGCCAGCAGCTTAAGGCAGTACCAAGAGACCCAGTACTTC	CASSLRQYQETQYF
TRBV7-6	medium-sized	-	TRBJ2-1	TGTGCCAGCAGCTTAGACGCCCGGGCCTACAATGAGCAGTTCTTC	CASSLDARAYNEQFF
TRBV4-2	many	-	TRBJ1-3	TGTGCCAGCAGCCAAGCAACTGGGGTCTCTGGAAACACCATATATTTT	CASSQATGVSGNTIYF
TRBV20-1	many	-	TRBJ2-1	TGCAGTGCTAAACGGATAGCTTCCTACAATGAGCAGTTCTTC	CSAKRIASYNEQFF
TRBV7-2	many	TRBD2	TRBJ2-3	TGTGCCAGCAGCTTATTGGGCGGGGGGGGCACAGATACGCAGTATTTT	CASSLLGGGGTDTQYF
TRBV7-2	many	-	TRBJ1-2	TGTGCCAGCAGCACTAGACAGGAATCTAACTATGGCTACACCTTC	CASSTRQESNYGYTF
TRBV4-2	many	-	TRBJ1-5	TGTGCCAGCAGCCAAGGCCAGGGGCCCTACAATCAGCCCCAGCATTTT	CASSQGQGPYNQPQHF
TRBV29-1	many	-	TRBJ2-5	TGCAGCGTTGTGGCTCATCGGGGAGAGACCCAGTACTTC	CSVVAHRGETQYF
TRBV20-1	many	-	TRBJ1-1	TGCAGTGCCCGGGGAGGGGGTCCTGAAGCTTTCTTT	CSARGGGPEAFF
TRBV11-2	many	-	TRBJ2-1	TGTGCCAGCAGCTATAGACAGCTTACTTACAATGAGCAGTTCTTC	CASSYRQLTYNEQFF
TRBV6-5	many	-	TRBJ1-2	TGTGCCAGCAGTTACTCTTCCGGAGGAGATGGCTACACCTTC	CASSYSSGGDGYTF
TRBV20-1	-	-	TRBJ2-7	TGCAGTGCTAGGACGGGCTACGAGCAGTACTTC	CSARTGYEQYF
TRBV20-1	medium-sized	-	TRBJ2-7	TGCAGTGCTAGTGACGGGGACCCCTACGAGCAGTACTTC	CSASDGDPYEQYF
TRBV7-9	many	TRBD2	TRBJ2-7	TGTGCCAGCAGCCCCCGAGGGGGCTTAGGACTAGCGGGAGAGTACGAGCAGTACTTC	CASSPRGGLGLAGEYEQYF
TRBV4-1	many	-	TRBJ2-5	TGCGCCAGCAGCCAAGAGGTTGGCGAACGGGTGACCCAGTACTTC	CASSQEVGERVTQYF
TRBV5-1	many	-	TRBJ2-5	TGCGCCAGCAGCTTATCCGGACAGTTAGAAGCCCAGTACTTC	CASSLSGQLEAQYF
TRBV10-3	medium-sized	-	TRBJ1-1	TGTGCCATCCGCCGGGACACCCTGGAAATGGCTGAAGCTTTCTTT	CAIRRDTLEMAEAFF